This T cell receptor beta chain derives from a study of blood T cell repertoires in COVID-19. As for the study in general: COVID-19 samples collected from the United States, Italy and Spain covered acute and convalescent phases.

TCRdb's copy holds only in-frame clones and misses some; the assay was immunoSEQ multiplex PCR. Of 330,000 or so clones in the sample, approximately 90% were seen once. The sequencing sample was made of peripheral blood. This receptor was identified in an older woman with COVID-19, enrolled during active disease.

CDR3 residues: CATGETTGNEQFF. The CDR3 bases are TGTGCCACCGGGGAGACCACAGGGAATGAGCAGTTCTTC. The rearrangement joins TRBV27 to TRBJ2-1; D might be TRBD1 (6 bases). This CDR3 has 13 amino acids. CDR1 MNHEY and CDR2 SMNVEV come from the germline V gene (reference sequence). Trimming shortened V by 10 bases and J by 7 bases, and 17 bases separated the two germline ends.